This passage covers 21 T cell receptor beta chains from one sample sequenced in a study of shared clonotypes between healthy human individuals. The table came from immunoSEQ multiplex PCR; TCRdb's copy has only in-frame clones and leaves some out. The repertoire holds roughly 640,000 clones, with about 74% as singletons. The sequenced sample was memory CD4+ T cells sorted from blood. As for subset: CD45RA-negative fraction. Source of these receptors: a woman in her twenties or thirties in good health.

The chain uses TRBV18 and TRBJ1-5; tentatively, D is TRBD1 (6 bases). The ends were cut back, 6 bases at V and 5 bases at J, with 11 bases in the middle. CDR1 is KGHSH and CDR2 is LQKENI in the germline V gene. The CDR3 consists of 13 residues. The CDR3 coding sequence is TGTGCCAGCTCCCAGAAGGGGGATCAGCCCCAGCATTTT. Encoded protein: CASSQKGDQPQHF.

The CDR3 reads CASNGRGRNEQYF. As DNA, the CDR3 is TGTGCCAGCAATGGCAGGGGGAGGAACGAGCAGTACTTC. The chain has TRBV2 and TRBJ2-7; tentatively, D is TRBD1 (7 bases). V was clipped by 7 bases and J by 5 bases, with 15 bases between them. Per germline, CDR1 SNHLY and CDR2 FYNNEI. The CDR3 covers 13 residues.

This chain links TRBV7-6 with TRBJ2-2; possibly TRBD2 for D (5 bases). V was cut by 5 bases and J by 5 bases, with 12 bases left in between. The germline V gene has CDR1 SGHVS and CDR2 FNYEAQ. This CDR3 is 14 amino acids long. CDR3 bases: TGTGCCAGCAGCCTAGGACTTAGTACCGGGGAGCTGTTTTTT. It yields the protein CASSLGLSTGELFF.

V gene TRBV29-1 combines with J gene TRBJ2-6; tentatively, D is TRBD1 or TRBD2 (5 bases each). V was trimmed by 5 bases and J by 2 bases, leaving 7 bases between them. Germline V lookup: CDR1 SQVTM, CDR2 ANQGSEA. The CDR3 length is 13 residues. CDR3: CSVPGPGANVLTF. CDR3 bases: TGCAGCGTTCCGGGGCCTGGGGCCAACGTCCTGACTTTC.

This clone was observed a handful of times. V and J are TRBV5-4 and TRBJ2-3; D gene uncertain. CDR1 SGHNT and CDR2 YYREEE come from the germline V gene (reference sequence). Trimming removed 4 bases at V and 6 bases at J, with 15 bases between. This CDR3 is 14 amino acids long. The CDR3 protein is CASSPGQTRDTQYF. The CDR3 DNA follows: TGTGCCAGCAGCCCCGGCCAGACTCGGGATACGCAGTATTTT.

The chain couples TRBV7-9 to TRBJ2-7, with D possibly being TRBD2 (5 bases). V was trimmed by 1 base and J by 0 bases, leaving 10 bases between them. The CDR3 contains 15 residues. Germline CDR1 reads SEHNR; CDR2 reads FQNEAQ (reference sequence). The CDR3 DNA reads TGTGCCAGCAGCTTAGGAGCGGCAATCTCCTACGAGCAGTACTTC. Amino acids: CASSLGAAISYEQYF. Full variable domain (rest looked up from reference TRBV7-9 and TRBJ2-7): DTGVSQNPRHKITKRGQNVTFRCDPISEHNRLYWYRQTLGQGPEFLTYFQNEAQLEKSRLLSDRFSAERPKGSFSTLEIQRTEQGDSAMYLCASSLGAAISYEQYFGPGTRLTVT.

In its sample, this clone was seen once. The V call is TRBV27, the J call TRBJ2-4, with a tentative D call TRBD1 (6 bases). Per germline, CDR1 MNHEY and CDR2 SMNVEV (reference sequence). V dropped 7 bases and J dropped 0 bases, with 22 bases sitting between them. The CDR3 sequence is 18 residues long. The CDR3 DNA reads TGTGCCAGCACCACATTCTTGAGGGGGACCCTAGCCAAAAACATTCAGTACTTC. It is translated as CASTTFLRGTLAKNIQYF.

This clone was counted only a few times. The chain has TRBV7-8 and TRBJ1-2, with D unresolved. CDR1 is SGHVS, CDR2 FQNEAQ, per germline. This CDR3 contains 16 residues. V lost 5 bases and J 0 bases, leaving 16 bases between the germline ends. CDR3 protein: CASSPQRIPTNYGYTF. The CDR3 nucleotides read TGTGCCAGCAGCCCCCAACGGATCCCCACTAACTATGGCTACACCTTC.

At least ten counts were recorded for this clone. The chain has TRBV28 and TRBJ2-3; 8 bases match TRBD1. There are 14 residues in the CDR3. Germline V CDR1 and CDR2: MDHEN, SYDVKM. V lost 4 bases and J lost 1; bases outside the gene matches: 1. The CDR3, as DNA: TGTGCCAGCAGTTCGGGACAGGGCACAGATACGCAGTATTTT. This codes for CASSSGQGTDTQYF.

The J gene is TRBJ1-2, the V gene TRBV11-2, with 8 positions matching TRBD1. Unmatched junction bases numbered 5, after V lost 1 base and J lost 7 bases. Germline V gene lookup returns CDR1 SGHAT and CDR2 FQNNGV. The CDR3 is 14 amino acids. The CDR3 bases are TGTGCCAGCAGCTTAGCCCAGGGGGCAGGTGGCTACACCTTC. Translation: CASSLAQGAGGYTF. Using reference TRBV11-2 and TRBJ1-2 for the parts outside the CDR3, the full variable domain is EAGVAQSPRYKIIEKRQSVAFWCNPISGHATLYWYQQILGQGPKLLIQFQNNGVVDDSQLPKDRFSAERLKGVDSTLKIQPAKLEDSAVYLCASSLAQGAGGYTFGSGTRLTVV.

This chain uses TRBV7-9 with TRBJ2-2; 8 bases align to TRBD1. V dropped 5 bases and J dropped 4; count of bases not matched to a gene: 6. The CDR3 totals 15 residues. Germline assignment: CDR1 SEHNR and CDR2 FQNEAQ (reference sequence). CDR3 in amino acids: CASSHTGGVTGELFF. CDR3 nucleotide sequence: TGTGCCAGCAGCCACACAGGGGGTGTCACCGGGGAGCTGTTTTTT. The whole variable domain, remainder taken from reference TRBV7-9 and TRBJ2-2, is DTGVSQNPRHKITKRGQNVTFRCDPISEHNRLYWYRQTLGQGPEFLTYFQNEAQLEKSRLLSDRFSAERPKGSFSTLEIQRTEQGDSAMYLCASSHTGGVTGELFFGEGSRLTVL.

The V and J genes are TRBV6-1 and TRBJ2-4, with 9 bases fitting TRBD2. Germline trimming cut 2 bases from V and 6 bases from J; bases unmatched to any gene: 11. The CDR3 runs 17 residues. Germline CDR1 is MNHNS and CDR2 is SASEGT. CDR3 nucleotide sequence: TGTGCCAGCAGTGAAAATAGGGCGGGGGGGCTACGAAACATTCAGTACTTC. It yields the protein CASSENRAGGLRNIQYF.

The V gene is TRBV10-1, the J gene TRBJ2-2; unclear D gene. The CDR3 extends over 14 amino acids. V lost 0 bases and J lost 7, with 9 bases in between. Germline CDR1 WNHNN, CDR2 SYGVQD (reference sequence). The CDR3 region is CASSESGALGELFF. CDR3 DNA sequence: TGCGCCAGCAGTGAGTCCGGTGCCCTCGGGGAGCTGTTTTTT.

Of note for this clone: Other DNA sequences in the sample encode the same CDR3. This chain's CDR3 is CASSLGRGYGYTF. The CDR3, as DNA: TGTGCCAGCAGTTTAGGCAGGGGCTATGGCTACACCTTC. V gene TRBV28 combines with J gene TRBJ1-2; TRBD1 might be the D (6 bases). V was cut by 2 bases and J by 4 bases, with 8 bases left in between. The length of the CDR3 is 13 residues. Germline V lookup: CDR1 MDHEN, CDR2 SYDVKM.

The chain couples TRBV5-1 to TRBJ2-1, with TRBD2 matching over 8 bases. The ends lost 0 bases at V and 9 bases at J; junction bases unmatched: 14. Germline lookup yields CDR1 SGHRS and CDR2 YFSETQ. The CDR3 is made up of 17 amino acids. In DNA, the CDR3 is TGCGCCAGCAGCTTGGCCCAGTTGGGGACTAGGCTGACTGAGCAGTTCTTC. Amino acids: CASSLAQLGTRLTEQFF.

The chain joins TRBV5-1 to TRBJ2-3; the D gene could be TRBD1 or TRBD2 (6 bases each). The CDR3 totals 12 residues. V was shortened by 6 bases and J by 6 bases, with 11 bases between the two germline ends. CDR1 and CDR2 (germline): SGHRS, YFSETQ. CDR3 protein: CASTQGRDTQYF. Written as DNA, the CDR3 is TGCGCCAGCACCCAGGGGAGGGATACGCAGTATTTT.

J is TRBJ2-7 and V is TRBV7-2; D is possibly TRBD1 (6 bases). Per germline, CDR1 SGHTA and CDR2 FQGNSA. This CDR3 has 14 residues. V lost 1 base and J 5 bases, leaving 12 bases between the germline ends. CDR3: CASSLGRQGHEQYF. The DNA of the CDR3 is TGTGCCAGCAGCTTAGGGCGGCAGGGGCACGAGCAGTACTTC.

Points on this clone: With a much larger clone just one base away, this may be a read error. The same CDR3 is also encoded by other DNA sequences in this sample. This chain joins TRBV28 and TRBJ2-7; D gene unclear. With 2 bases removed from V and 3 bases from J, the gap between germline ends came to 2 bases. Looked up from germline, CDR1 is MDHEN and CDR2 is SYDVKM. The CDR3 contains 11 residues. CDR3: CASSLGYEQYF. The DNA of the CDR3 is TGTGCCAGCAGTTTAGGCTACGAGCAGTACTTC. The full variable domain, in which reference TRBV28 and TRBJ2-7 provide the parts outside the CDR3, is DVKVTQSSRYLVKRTGEKVFLECVQDMDHENMFWYRQDPGLGLRLIYFSYDVKMKEKGDIPEGYSVSREKKERFSLILESASTNQTSMYLCASSLGYEQYFGPGTRLTVT.

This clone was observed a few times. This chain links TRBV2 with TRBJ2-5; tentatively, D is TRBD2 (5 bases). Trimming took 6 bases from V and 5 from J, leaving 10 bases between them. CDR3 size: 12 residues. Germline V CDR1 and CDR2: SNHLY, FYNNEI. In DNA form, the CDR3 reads TGTGCCAGCAGGGACTGGGCGGAGACCCAGTACTTC. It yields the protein CASRDWAETQYF.

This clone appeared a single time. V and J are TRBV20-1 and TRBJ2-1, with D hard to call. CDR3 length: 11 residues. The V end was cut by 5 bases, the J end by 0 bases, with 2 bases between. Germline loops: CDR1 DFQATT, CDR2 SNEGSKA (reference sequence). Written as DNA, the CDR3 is TGCAGTGCTTACTCCTACAATGAGCAGTTCTTC. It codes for CSAYSYNEQFF.

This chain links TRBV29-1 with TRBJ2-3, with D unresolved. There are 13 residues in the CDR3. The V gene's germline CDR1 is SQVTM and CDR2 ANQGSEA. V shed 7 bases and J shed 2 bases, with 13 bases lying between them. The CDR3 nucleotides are TGCAGCGCCCCGGCAGCGTTCACAGATACGCAGTATTTT. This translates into CSAPAAFTDTQYF.